In this sample, the clone carrying this T cell receptor beta chain turned up many times. No antigen is known for it. After CD4 positive bead selection, the CD4-negative fraction gave CD8 T cells. This CDR3 is built from 15 residues. CDR1 and CDR2 from the germline V gene are MNHEY and SVGAGI. V was pared by 5 bases and J by 1 base, with 13 bases between. The data were obtained in a study of naive and memory T cell subsets. The beta constant-region primer was an equimolar mix of two oligonucleotides covering TRBC1 and TRBC2. TCRdb itself ran the UMI-ligation and nested PCR reads through MiXCR, one entry per CDR3 protein. The sample yields tens of thousands of distinct CDR3 sequences, under 15% seen once. General observations from the study: Diversity fell and Gini index rose from naive through CM, EM, EMRA.

The sequence was collected from a human donor in good health. The sequenced sample consisted of central memory CD4+ T cells from blood. The V gene is TRBV6-5, the J gene TRBJ2-3; D could derive from TRBD1 or TRBD2 (5 bases each). The CDR3 nucleotides read TGTGCCAGCAGTAGTGGGGGAGCTGGCACAGATACGCAGTATTTT. This gives the protein CASSSGGAGTDTQYF.